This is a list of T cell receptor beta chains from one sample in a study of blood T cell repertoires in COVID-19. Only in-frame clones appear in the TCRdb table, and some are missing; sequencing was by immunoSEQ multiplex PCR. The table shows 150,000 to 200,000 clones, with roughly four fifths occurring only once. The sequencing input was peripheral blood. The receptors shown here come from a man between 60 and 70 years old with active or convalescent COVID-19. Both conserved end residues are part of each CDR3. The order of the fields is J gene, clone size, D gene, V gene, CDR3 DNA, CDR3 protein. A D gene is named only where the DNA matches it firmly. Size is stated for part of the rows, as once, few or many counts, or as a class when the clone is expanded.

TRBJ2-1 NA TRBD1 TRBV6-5 TGTGCCAGCAGTCACGACAGGGGCAAGGCCCTCTTC CASSHDRGKALF
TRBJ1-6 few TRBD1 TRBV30 TGTGCCTGGAGTTTCGGACAGGGGAATTCACCCCTCCACTTT CAWSFGQGNSPLHF
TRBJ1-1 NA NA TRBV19 TGTGCCAGTAGTATCCTAGGTGCCAGGGGCACTGAAGCTTTCTTT CASSILGARGTEAFF
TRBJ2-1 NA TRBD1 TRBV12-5 TGTGCTAGTATGGTACAGGGGTACAATGAGCAGTTCTTC CASMVQGYNEQFF
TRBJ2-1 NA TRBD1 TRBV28 TGTGCCAGTGTCAACAGGGGGCTAACCTACAATGAGCAGTTCTTC CASVNRGLTYNEQFF
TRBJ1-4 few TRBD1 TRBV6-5 TGTGCCAGCAGGAACAGGGGGAGTATCGAAAAACTGTTTTTT CASRNRGSIEKLFF
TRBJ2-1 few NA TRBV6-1 TGTGCCAGCAGTGACATGGGGGAGGCCCACAATGAGCAGTTCTTC CASSDMGEAHNEQFF
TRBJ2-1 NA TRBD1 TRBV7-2 TGTGCCAGCAGCTGGACAGGGAGTAGCAATGAGCAGTTCTTC CASSWTGSSNEQFF
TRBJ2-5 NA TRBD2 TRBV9 TGTGCCAGCAGCGCTAGCGGGAGTGTAATAGAGACCCAGTACTTC CASSASGSVIETQYF
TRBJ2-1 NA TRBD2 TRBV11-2 TGTGCCAGCAGCCCCACTAGCGGGAGTGGGAATGAGCAGTTCTTC CASSPTSGSGNEQFF
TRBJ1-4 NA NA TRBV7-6 TGTGCCAGCAGCCCCCGGGGGGATGAAAAACTGTTTTTT CASSPRGDEKLFF
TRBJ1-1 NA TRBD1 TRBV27 TGTGCCAGCAGTTCACCCGGGACAGGGGGGAGGACCACTGAAGCTTTCTTT CASSSPGTGGRTTEAFF
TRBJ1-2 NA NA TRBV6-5 TGTGCCAGCAGTCGAAACAGGGAAGGCTATGGCTACACCTTC CASSRNREGYGYTF
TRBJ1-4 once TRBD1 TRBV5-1 TGCGCCAGCAGCCTGGCCCCAGGGGGTAATGAAAAACTGTTTTTT CASSLAPGGNEKLFF
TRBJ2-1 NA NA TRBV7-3 TGTGCCAGCAGCCAGGACACGACAAATGAGCAGTTCTTC CASSQDTTNEQFF
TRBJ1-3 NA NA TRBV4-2 TGTGCCAGCAGCCAAGGAGGGGGAGGGTACTCTGGAAACACCATATATTTT CASSQGGGGYSGNTIYF
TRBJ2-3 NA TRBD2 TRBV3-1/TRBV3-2 TGTGCCAGCAGCCAAGCGGGACTAAGCACAGATACGCAGTATTTT CASSQAGLSTDTQYF
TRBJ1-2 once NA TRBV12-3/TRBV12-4 TGTGCCAGCAGTTTAGCGCTTACAGGCCCGCCCACCTTC CASSLALTGPPTF
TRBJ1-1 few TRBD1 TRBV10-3 TGTGCCATCCGGGACAGGGAAACTGAAGCTTTCTTT CAIRDRETEAFF
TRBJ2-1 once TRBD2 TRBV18 TGTGCCAGCTCACTAAGACTAGCGGGGGGATTAAGCTCCTACAATGAGCAGTTCTTC CASSLRLAGGLSSYNEQFF
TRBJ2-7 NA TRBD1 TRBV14 TGTGCCAGCAGCCGCGGGACAGGGAGCGCCTACGAGCAGTACTTC CASSRGTGSAYEQYF
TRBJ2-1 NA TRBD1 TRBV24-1 TGTGCCACCAGTGATCCCTCGACAGGGCGGTACAATGAGCAGTTCTTC CATSDPSTGRYNEQFF
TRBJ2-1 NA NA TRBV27 TGTGCCGCTGCGAGCGGCTCCTACAATGAGCAGTTCTTC CAAASGSYNEQFF
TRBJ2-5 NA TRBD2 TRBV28 TGTGCCAGCAGTTTAGCTAGCGGACAAGAGACCCAGTACTTC CASSLASGQETQYF
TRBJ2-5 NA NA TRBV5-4 TGTGCCAGCAGCTCCCCTAGCGTTCAGGAGACCCAGTACTTC CASSSPSVQETQYF
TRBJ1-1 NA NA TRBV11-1 TGTGCCAGCAGCTTACTCGGGAACACTGAAGCTTTCTTT CASSLLGNTEAFF
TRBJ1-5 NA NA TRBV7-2 TGTGCCAGCAGCTTAGGGGGGGGAAACGGCAATCAGCCCCAGCATTTT CASSLGGGNGNQPQHF
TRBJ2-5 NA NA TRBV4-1 TGCGCCAGCAGCCAAGATGGGGCAGTTCAAGAGACCCAGTACTTC CASSQDGAVQETQYF
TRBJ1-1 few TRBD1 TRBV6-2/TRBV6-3 TGTGCCAGCAGTTACTCTCTTACAGGGGCTGAAGCTTTCTTT CASSYSLTGAEAFF
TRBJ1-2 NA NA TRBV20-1 TGCAGTGTGGAGAACTATGGCTACACCTTC CSVENYGYTF
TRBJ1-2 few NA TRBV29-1 TGCAGCGTTGGGCCAGTCAACTATGGCTACACCTTC CSVGPVNYGYTF
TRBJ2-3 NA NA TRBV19 TGTGCCAGTAAAGCGGGTTCCACAGATACGCAGTATTTT CASKAGSTDTQYF